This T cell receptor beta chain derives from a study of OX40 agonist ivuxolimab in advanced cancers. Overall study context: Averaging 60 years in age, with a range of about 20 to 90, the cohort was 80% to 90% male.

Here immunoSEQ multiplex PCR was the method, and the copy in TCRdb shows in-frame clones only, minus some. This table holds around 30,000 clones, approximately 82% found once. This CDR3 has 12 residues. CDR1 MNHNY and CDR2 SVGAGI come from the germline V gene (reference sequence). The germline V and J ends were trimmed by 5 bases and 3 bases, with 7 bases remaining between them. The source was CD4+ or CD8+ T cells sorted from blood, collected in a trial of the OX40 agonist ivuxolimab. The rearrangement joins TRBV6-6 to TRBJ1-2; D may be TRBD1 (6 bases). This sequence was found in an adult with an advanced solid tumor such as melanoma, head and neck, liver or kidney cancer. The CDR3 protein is CASSRTDYGYTF. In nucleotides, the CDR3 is TGTGCCAGCAGTCGGACAGACTATGGCTACACCTTC.